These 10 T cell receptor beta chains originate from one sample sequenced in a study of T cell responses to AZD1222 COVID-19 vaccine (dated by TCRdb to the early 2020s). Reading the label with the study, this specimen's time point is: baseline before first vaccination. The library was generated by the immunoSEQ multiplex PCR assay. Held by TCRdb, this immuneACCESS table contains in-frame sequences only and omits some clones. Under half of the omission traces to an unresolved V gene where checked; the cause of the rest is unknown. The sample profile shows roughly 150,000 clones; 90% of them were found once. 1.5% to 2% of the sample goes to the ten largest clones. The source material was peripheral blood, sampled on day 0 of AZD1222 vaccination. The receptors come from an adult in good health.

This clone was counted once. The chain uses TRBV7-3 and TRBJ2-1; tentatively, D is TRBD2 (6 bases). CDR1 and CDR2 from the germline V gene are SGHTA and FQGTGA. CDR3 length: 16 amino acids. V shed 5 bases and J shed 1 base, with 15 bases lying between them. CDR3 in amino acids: CASSDWGERSYNEQFF. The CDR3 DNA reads TGTGCCAGCAGCGACTGGGGGGAGAGGTCCTACAATGAGCAGTTCTTC.

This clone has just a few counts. CDR3 sequence (DNA): TGTGCCAGCAGCGGCAGCGGGAGAAGATACACCGGGGAGCTGTTTTTT. Protein sequence: CASSGSGRRYTGELFF. This chain links TRBV9 with TRBJ2-2, with TRBD2 identical over 8 bases. Trimming took 3 bases from V and 3 from J; bases not matched to a gene: 7. The CDR3 has 16 amino acids. Germline-derived CDR1 and CDR2 are SGDLS and YYNGEE.

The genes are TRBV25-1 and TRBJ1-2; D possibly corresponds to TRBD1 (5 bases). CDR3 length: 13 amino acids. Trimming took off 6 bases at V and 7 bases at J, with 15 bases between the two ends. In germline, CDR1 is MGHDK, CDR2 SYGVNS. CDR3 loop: CASSPGPGVGYTF. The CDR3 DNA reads TGTGCCAGCAGCCCGGGTCCGGGGGTTGGCTACACCTTC.

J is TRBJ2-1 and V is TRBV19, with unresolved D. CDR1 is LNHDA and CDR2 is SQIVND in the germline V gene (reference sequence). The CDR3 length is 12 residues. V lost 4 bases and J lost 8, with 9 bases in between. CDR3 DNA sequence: TGTGCCAGTAGTACGAAGCGCGATGAGCAGTTCTTC. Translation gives CASSTKRDEQFF.

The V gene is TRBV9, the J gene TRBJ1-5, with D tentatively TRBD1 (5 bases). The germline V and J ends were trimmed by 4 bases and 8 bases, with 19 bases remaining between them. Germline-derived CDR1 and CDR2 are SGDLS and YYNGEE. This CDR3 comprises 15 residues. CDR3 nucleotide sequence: TGTGCCAGCAGCCCAGGGACGGCGACCAAGGAGCCCCAGCATTTT. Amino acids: CASSPGTATKEPQHF.

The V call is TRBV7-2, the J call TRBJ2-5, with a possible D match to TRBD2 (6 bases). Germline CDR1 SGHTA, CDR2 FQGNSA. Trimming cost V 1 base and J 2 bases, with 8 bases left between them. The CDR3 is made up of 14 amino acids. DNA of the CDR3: TGTGCCAGCAGCTTAGAAGGACTACAAGAGACCCAGTACTTC. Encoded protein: CASSLEGLQETQYF. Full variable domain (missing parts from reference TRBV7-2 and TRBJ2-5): GAGVSQSPSNKVTEKGKDVELRCDPISGHTALYWYRQSLGQGLEFLIYFQGNSAPDKSGLPSDRFSAERTGGSVSTLTIQRTQQEDSAVYLCASSLEGLQETQYFGPGTRLLVL.

CDR3 nucleotides: TGCGCCAGCAGCTTTATAGCGATGGGTCTCTATGAGCAGTTCTTC. Protein product: CASSFIAMGLYEQFF. The chain carries TRBV5-1 and TRBJ2-1, with a tentative D call TRBD2 (5 bases). V gave up 2 bases and J gave up 8 bases, with 17 bases separating them. Germline V lookup: CDR1 SGHRS, CDR2 YFSETQ. CDR3 length equals 15 residues.

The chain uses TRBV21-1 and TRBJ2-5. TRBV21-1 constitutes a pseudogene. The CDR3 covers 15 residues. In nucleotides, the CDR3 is TGTGCCAGCAGCAAATTGGAACGCGAATCAGAGACCCAGTACTTC. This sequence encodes CASSKLERESETQYF.

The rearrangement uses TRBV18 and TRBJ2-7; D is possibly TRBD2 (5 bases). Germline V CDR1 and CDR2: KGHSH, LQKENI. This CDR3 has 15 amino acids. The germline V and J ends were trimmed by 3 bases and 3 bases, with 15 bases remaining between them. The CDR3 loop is CASSPPEGTNYEQYF. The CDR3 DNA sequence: TGTGCCAGCTCACCCCCTGAGGGCACGAACTACGAGCAGTACTTC.

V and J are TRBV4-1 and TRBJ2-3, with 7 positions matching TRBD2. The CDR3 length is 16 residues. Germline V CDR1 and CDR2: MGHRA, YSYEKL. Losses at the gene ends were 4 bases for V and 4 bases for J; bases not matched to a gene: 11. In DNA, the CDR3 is TGCGCCAGCAGCCTACGGACTAGTATGGTGGCAGATACGCAGTATTTT. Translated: CASSLRTSMVADTQYF.